This T cell receptor beta chain derives from a study of shared clonotypes between healthy human individuals. Cells designated naive CD8 were CD45RO-negative and were positively selected for CCR7, with terminally differentiated effector memory CD45RA+ cells excluded. The CDR3 is 13 residues long. Trimming took off 4 bases at V and 13 bases at J, with 14 bases between the two ends. Germline CDR1 and CDR2: MNHEY and SMNVEV (reference sequence). Study outcomes and limitations: Estimated richness was generally greater in naive than memory subsets. Represented diversity (both genetic and exposure-history) was limited by the small number of donors.

This clone has more than one count but fewer than ten. Its target is unknown. Original analysis: From ImmunoSEQ came sequences covering only the junction and carrying no quality scores, so filtering differed. This table comes from immunoSEQ multiplex PCR, and its TCRdb copy is limited to in-frame clones, with some not included. That table furnishes V, J and clone size, whereas the DNA furnished D and trimming. Of 2 million to 2.5 million clones listed, 85% to 95% were seen once; the top ten hold 0.85% to 1.2%. The sequencing input was naive CD8+ T cells sorted from blood. The genes are TRBV27 and TRBJ1-6; TRBD1 is a possible D gene (5 bases). The sequence was obtained from a man between 18 and 29 years old in good health. CDR3 sequence: CASSYGRDVPLHF. The CDR3 nucleotides are TGTGCCAGCAGTTACGGCAGGGATGTTCCCCTCCACTTT.